Presented here are 29 T cell receptor beta chains from one specimen sequenced in a study of blood T cell repertoires in COVID-19. Clones were sequenced by immunoSEQ multiplex PCR, and TCRdb holds only the in-frame ones, with some missing. The repertoire has about 210,000 clones, roughly 85% of them found once; the top ten carry 3.5% to 4.5%. Sequenced material: PBMCs or T cells enriched from blood (not recorded which). These receptors originate from a woman aged 35 to 49 with acute COVID-19.

This chain joins TRBV5-1 and TRBJ2-7, with D possibly matching TRBD1 (5 bases). CDR1 SGHRS and CDR2 YFSETQ come from the germline V gene. The CDR3 spans 15 residues. V gave up 4 bases and J gave up 3 bases, with 17 bases separating them. The CDR3 coding sequence is TGCGCCAGCAGCGGGGCACCCCTGGGGTACTACGAGCAGTACTTC. This translates into CASSGAPLGYYEQYF.

This chain connects TRBV18 to TRBJ2-7; TRBD1 matches at 7 bases. V was pared by 6 bases and J by 2 bases, with 1 base of the junction left unmatched. The CDR3 spans 12 residues. From germline, CDR1 is KGHSH and CDR2 LQKENI. This CDR3 reads CASSQGAYEQYF. As DNA, the CDR3 is TGTGCCAGCTCCCAGGGGGCCTACGAGCAGTACTTC.

The CDR3 bases are TGTGCCAGCAGCGCTCTAGCGGGAGGGCCGGAACAAGAGACCCAGTACTTC. It codes for CASSALAGGPEQETQYF. The V call is TRBV5-4, the J call TRBJ2-5, with TRBD2 matching over 12 bases. The CDR3 runs to 17 residues. Germline CDR1 and CDR2: SGHNT and YYREEE (reference sequence). V trimming: 4 bases; J trimming: 2 bases; junction bases outside the gene matches: 9.

Details on this clone: Other DNA sequences in the sample encode the same CDR3. The V and J genes are TRBV18 and TRBJ1-6, with D unclear. Trimming took 3 bases from V and 5 from J, leaving 8 bases between them. CDR3 size: 14 residues. CDR1 and CDR2 from the germline V gene are KGHSH and LQKENI. This CDR3 is CASSPATDNSPLHF. In nucleotides, the CDR3 is TGTGCCAGCTCACCCGCCACAGATAATTCACCCCTCCACTTT.

The chain combines TRBV27 with TRBJ1-2; no reliable D call. The germline V and J ends were trimmed by 2 bases and 5 bases, with 9 bases remaining between them. Germline V gives CDR1 MNHEY, CDR2 SMNVEV (reference sequence). The CDR3 is 13 amino acids. CDR3 amino acids: CASSLGTEYGYTF. The CDR3 nucleotides are TGTGCCAGCAGTTTAGGCACCGAATATGGCTACACCTTC.

The chain combines TRBV11-2 with TRBJ2-7, with 7 bases aligning to TRBD2. V shed 5 bases and J 4 bases; nucleotides not matched to a gene: 20. Germline V gives CDR1 SGHAT, CDR2 FQNNGV. The CDR3 has 18 amino acids. The CDR3 sequence is CASSPPVSLADINYEQYF. CDR3 DNA sequence: TGTGCCAGCAGCCCCCCCGTCAGTCTAGCGGACATAAATTACGAGCAGTACTTC. Based on the CDR3 plus reference TRBV11-2 and TRBJ2-7, the full variable domain is EAGVAQSPRYKIIEKRQSVAFWCNPISGHATLYWYQQILGQGPKLLIQFQNNGVVDDSQLPKDRFSAERLKGVDSTLKIQPAKLEDSAVYLCASSPPVSLADINYEQYFGPGTRLTVT.

The rearrangement links TRBV7-3 to TRBJ2-4; 9 bases fit TRBD1. V shed 5 bases, J shed 7 bases, and the junction held 3 bases outside the gene matches. Germline CDR1 is SGHTA and CDR2 is FQGTGA. The CDR3 runs to 13 residues. The DNA for the CDR3 is TGTGCCAGCAGCCGTGGACAGGGGAACATTCAGTACTTC. As protein: CASSRGQGNIQYF.

This clone showed up just once. The chain couples TRBV7-7 to TRBJ2-1; the match to TRBD1 covers 9 bases. Per germline, CDR1 SSHAT and CDR2 FNYEAQ (reference sequence). The J segment lost 7 bases and the V segment lost 5 bases, leaving 9 bases of the junction unmatched. There are 15 residues in the CDR3. DNA for the CDR3: TGTGCCAGCAGCCGCCGGACAGGGGAAAGGAATGAGCAGTTCTTC. This gives the protein CASSRRTGERNEQFF.

This clone occurred once. The rearrangement uses TRBV12-3 or TRBV12-4 and TRBJ1-2; D is uncertain. There are 11 residues in the CDR3. Trimming removed 5 bases at V and 8 bases at J, with 9 bases between. The CDR3 region is CASSEAGGYTF. CDR3 bases: TGTGCCAGCAGTGAAGCGGGGGGCTACACCTTC.

The chain joins TRBV28 to TRBJ1-5; TRBD1 matches 7 bases. After removal of 5 bases from V and 4 bases from J, the junction contained 8 bases not matched to a gene. CDR3 length equals 15 residues. The germline CDR1 and CDR2 sequences are MDHEN and SYDVKM. Here the CDR3 reads CASSKTGTDNQPQHF. The CDR3 bases are TGTGCCAGCAGTAAGACAGGGACGGATAATCAGCCCCAGCATTTT.

This rearrangement joins TRBV5-1 to TRBJ1-3; D is perhaps TRBD1 (6 bases). Trimming left V 2 bases short and J 4 bases short, with 10 bases between. CDR3 length: 14 amino acids. Germline V gives CDR1 SGHRS, CDR2 YFSETQ. CDR3 sequence reads: CASSLGTNGNTIYF. CDR3 nucleotides: TGCGCCAGCAGCTTAGGGACAAACGGAAACACCATATATTTT.

This rearrangement joins TRBV18 to TRBJ1-4; TRBD1 aligns across 9 bases. Germline CDR1 is KGHSH and CDR2 is LQKENI. The CDR3 totals 17 residues. The trim removed 2 bases at V and 7 bases at J, leaving 11 bases unmatched. The CDR3 sequence is CASSPFPPGQGTEKLFF. The CDR3 DNA follows: TGTGCCAGCTCACCATTTCCGCCGGGACAGGGAACTGAAAAACTGTTTTTT. Full variable domain (remainder filled in from reference TRBV18 and TRBJ1-4): NAGVMQNPRHLVRRRGQEARLRCSPMKGHSHVYWYRQLPEEGLKFMVYLQKENIIDESGMPKERFSAEFPKEGPSILRIQQVVRGDSAAYFCASSPFPPGQGTEKLFFGSGTQLSVL.

Worth noting for this clone: Additional DNA sequences in this sample encode the identical CDR3. This chain links TRBV27 with TRBJ2-1; TRBD1 matches at 8 bases. Germline lookup yields CDR1 MNHEY and CDR2 SMNVEV (reference sequence). There are 13 residues in the CDR3. Unmatched junction bases numbered 9, after V lost 10 bases and J lost 7 bases. The DNA for the CDR3 is TGTGCCACCTTGGGACAGGCGACAAATGAGCAGTTCTTC. It translates to CATLGQATNEQFF.

V gene TRBV21-1 combines with J gene TRBJ2-7; the D call TRBD2 from the table was never checked on the DNA. TRBV21-1 is assigned pseudogene status. This CDR3 has 17 residues. CDR3 protein: CASSALPGGDSSYEQYF. CDR3 nucleotides: TGTGCCAGCAGCGCACTGCCGGGGGGGGACAGCTCCTACGAGCAGTACTTC.

The V call is TRBV7-3, the J call TRBJ2-3; TRBD1 agrees at 8 bases. V shed 5 bases and J 5 bases; nucleotides not matched to a gene: 9. Per germline, CDR1 SGHTA and CDR2 FQGTGA. The CDR3 totals 15 residues. CDR3 DNA sequence: TGTGCCAGCAGCCTCCAGGGGGCTCTTTTAGATACGCAGTATTTT. It translates to CASSLQGALLDTQYF.

V and J are TRBV21-1 and TRBJ1-1; the DNA was not used to check the table's D call, TRBD1. TRBV21-1 is a listed pseudogene. The CDR3 is 16 residues long. This CDR3 reads CASSKCYQVLNTEAFF. The CDR3 DNA follows: TGTGCCAGCAGCAAATGTTATCAGGTCCTGAACACTGAAGCTTTCTTT.

This chain uses TRBV7-3 with TRBJ1-3; D is unclear. This CDR3 has 13 amino acids. CDR1 is SGHTA and CDR2 is FQGTGA in the germline V gene. Trimming removed 2 bases from V and 10 bases from J, with 12 bases in between. CDR3 sequence: CASSLGSGETIYF. The CDR3 DNA reads as TGTGCCAGCAGCTTAGGGTCTGGGGAGACCATATATTTT.

The chain recombines TRBV28 with TRBJ1-4, with a possible D match to TRBD1 (6 bases). V dropped 5 bases and J dropped 1 base, with 14 bases sitting between them. The CDR3 spans 16 residues. CDR1 and CDR2 from the germline V gene are MDHEN and SYDVKM. CDR3 DNA sequence: TGTGCCAGCAGTCCGTCCCAGGGGATAACTAATGAAAAACTGTTTTTT. This encodes CASSPSQGITNEKLFF. The entire variable domain, with the rest obtained from reference TRBV28 and TRBJ1-4, is as follows: DVKVTQSSRYLVKRTGEKVFLECVQDMDHENMFWYRQDPGLGLRLIYFSYDVKMKEKGDIPEGYSVSREKKERFSLILESASTNQTSMYLCASSPSQGITNEKLFFGSGTQLSVL.

This clone was seen only once. At the DNA level, this CDR3 is encoded by other sequences in the same sample as well. This chain links TRBV7-9 with TRBJ1-1; no definite D call. The length of the CDR3 is 13 residues. The germline V and J ends were trimmed by 1 base and 4 bases, with 7 bases remaining between them. Germline CDR1 reads SEHNR; CDR2 reads FQNEAQ (reference sequence). For the CDR3, the DNA is TGTGCCAGCAGCTTAGGGGCGGGCACTGAAGCTTTCTTT. Translation: CASSLGAGTEAFF.

The gene calls are TRBV3-1 (or the pseudogene TRBV3-2) and TRBJ2-3; maybe TRBD2 (6 bases). CDR3 length: 16 amino acids. Looked up from germline, CDR1 is LGHDT and CDR2 is YNNKEL (reference sequence). Between the trimmed V and J ends, which lost 4 bases and 5 bases, there was a span of 19 bases. The CDR3 spells CASSPFLGTLVDTQYF. The CDR3 nucleotides read TGTGCCAGCAGCCCTTTCCTCGGGACTCTGGTAGATACGCAGTATTTT.

The chain employs TRBV9 and TRBJ2-2, with 7 bases aligning to TRBD2. Germline CDR1 reads SGDLS; CDR2 reads YYNGEE. CDR3 length: 14 amino acids. With 0 bases clipped from V and 6 bases from J, the junction kept 2 bases outside the gene matches. Written as DNA, the CDR3 is TGTGCCAGCAGCGTAGGACTAGCCCCCGGGGAGCTGTTTTTT. It encodes CASSVGLAPGELFF.

The genes are TRBV27 and TRBJ2-7; TRBD1 matches 7 bases. This CDR3 has 16 residues. Trimming took 6 bases from V and 3 from J; bases not matched to a gene: 14. The V gene's germline CDR1 is MNHEY and CDR2 SMNVEV (reference sequence). The CDR3 reads CASRPFAGTVNYEQYF. CDR3 bases: TGTGCCAGCAGACCTTTTGCCGGGACAGTCAACTACGAGCAGTACTTC.

The V and J genes are TRBV7-3 and TRBJ1-1, with TRBD1 identical over 8 bases. Germline CDR1 and CDR2: SGHTA and FQGTGA. The J segment lost 11 bases and the V segment lost 2 bases, leaving 13 bases of the junction unmatched. The CDR3 covers 15 residues. CDR3 residues: CASSLGGLKTGDAFF. DNA for the CDR3: TGTGCCAGCAGCTTAGGGGGTCTAAAGACAGGGGACGCTTTCTTT.

The chain employs TRBV3-1 (or the pseudogene TRBV3-2) and TRBJ1-2, with D possibly being TRBD1 (5 bases). The V and J ends lost 5 bases and 4 bases respectively, with 14 bases between them. This CDR3 has 14 amino acids. The germline CDR1 and CDR2 sequences are LGHDT and YNNKEL (reference sequence). CDR3 loop: CASSSDGGSYGYTF. The CDR3 bases are TGTGCCAGCAGCTCAGACGGGGGATCCTATGGCTACACCTTC.

Comment on this clone: The same CDR3 arises from other DNA sequences in this sample as well. V and J are TRBV5-1 and TRBJ2-1; 8 nucleotides align to TRBD2. This CDR3 comprises 16 residues. The germline gives CDR1 SGHRS, CDR2 YFSETQ. Trimming at V came to 0 bases and at J to 1 base, leaving 3 bases not matched to a gene. Written as DNA, the CDR3 is TGCGCCAGCAGCTTGGTGGCGGGAGGATCCTACAATGAGCAGTTCTTC. It specifies CASSLVAGGSYNEQFF.

The genes are TRBV27 and TRBJ2-5, with TRBD1 matching over 10 bases. V was clipped by 4 bases and J by 5 bases; unmatched bases: 7. Germline loops: CDR1 MNHEY, CDR2 SMNVEV (reference sequence). This CDR3 is built from 15 residues. CDR3 in DNA: TGTGCCAGCAGTTACCGACAGGGGGCCAGGGAGACCCAGTACTTC. It specifies CASSYRQGARETQYF.

V usage is TRBV9 and J usage is TRBJ2-1; 11 bases fit TRBD1. CDR1 and CDR2 from the germline V gene are SGDLS and YYNGEE. The CDR3 spans 16 residues. V gave up 0 bases and J gave up 12 bases; unmatched junction bases: 11. The CDR3 DNA sequence: TGTGCCAGCAGCGTAGGTGGAGGACAGGGGGCCGTGTGGCAGTTCTTC. Protein sequence: CASSVGGGQGAVWQFF.

V usage is TRBV18 and J usage is TRBJ2-6; D not resolved. Germline V gives CDR1 KGHSH, CDR2 LQKENI. V lost 3 bases to trimming and J lost 2 bases, with 11 bases between them. This CDR3 has 16 amino acids. The CDR3 DNA reads TGTGCCAGCTCACCGCCCCGGCAGGCTGGGGCCAACGTCCTGACTTTC. Its translation is CASSPPRQAGANVLTF.

Ten or more counts support this clone. The J gene is TRBJ1-5, the V gene TRBV7-9; D is undetermined. The CDR3 sequence is 14 residues long. Germline V lookup: CDR1 SEHNR, CDR2 FQNEAQ (reference sequence). Trimming pared 6 bases from V and 1 base from J, leaving 10 bases between. The CDR3 reads CASSQGGSNQPQHF. The CDR3 nucleotides are TGTGCCAGCAGTCAAGGCGGGAGCAATCAGCCCCAGCATTTT.